This T cell receptor beta chain was found in a study of long-term antiretroviral therapy in people with HIV. With survey level as its setting, the immunoSEQ assay was v3.0. Here immunoSEQ multiplex PCR was the method, and the copy in TCRdb shows in-frame clones only, minus some. The data show tens of thousands of clones, with around 84% seen just once and about 5.3% held by the top ten. CDR1 and CDR2 (germline): SGHRS, YFSETQ. Trimming cost V 4 bases and J 4 bases; bases outside gene matches: 12. This CDR3 region has 17 residues. General study results and limits: ART adherence, viral resistance and therapy changes were undocumented.

The count of this clone is one. Antigen: not known. Source: unsorted PBMCs, taken 2.7 to 2.9 years before starting antiretroviral therapy. This TCR was sampled from a woman in her twenties or thirties with HIV. The chain is built from TRBV5-1 and TRBJ2-3; 10 nucleotides agree with TRBD1. This CDR3 reads CASSQGQGLGWPDTQYF. CDR3 bases: TGCGCCAGCAGCCAGGGACAGGGGTTGGGGTGGCCAGATACGCAGTATTTT.